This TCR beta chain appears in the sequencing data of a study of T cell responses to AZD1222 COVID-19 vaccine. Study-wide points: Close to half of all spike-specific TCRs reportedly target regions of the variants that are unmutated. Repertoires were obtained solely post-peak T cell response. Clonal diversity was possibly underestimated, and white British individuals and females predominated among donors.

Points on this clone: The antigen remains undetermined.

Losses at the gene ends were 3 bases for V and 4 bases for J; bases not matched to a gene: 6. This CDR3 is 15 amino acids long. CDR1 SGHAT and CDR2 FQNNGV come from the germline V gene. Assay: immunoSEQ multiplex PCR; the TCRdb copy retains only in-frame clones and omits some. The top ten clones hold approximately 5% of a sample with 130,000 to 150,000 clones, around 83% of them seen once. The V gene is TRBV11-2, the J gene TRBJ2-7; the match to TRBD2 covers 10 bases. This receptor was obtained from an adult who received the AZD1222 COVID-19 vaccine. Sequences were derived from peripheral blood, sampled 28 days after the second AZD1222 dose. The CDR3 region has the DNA TGTGCCAGCAGCTTGTCTAGCGGGAGCCAATACGAGCAGTACTTC. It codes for CASSLSSGSQYEQYF.